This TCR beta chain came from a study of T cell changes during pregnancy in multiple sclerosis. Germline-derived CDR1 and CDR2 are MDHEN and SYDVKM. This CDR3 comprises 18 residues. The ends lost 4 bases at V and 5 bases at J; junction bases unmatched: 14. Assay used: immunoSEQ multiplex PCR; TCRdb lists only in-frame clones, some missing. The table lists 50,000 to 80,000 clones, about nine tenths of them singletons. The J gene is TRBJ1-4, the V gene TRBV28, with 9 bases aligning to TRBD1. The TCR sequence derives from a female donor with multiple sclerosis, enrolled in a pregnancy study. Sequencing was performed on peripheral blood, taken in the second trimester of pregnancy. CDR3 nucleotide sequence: TGTGCCAGCAGTTCCTATCCCCGGGACAGGGCAAACAATGAAAAACTGTTTTTT. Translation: CASSSYPRDRANNEKLFF.